This TCR beta chain came from a study of T-cell memory formation after mild COVID-19. This clonotype was counted between two and nine times. TCRdb used MiXCR to reprocess the 5' RACE reads, holding one entry per CDR3 protein. The table includes fewer than 650,000 distinct CDR3 sequences, 17% detected once. V was pared by 4 bases and J by 4 bases, with 3 bases of the junction left unmatched. This CDR3 contains 12 residues. The germline V gene encodes CDR1 DFQATT and CDR2 SNEGSKA (reference sequence). The source is an adult woman who had mild COVID-19 (a few samples of this study predate the infection). Cell type and time point are not known. The sample taken for sequencing was PBMCs or a T cell subset sorted from them (not recorded which). The chain uses TRBV20-1 and TRBJ1-1, with 7 nucleotides matching TRBD1. For the CDR3, the DNA is TGCAGTGCTAACGACAGGGTCACTGAAGCTTTCTTT. This encodes CSANDRVTEAFF.